This record looks at one T cell receptor (beta chain) sequence and its context. Patients sequenced had flow cytometry evidence of CD8+CD57+ cell expansion. Profiles of TCR beta VDJ and CDR3 were generated from a genomic DNA template. TCRdb itself ran the reads through MiXCR, one entry per CDR3 protein. The profile covers about 160,000 distinct CDR3 sequences, with under 55% appearing a single time and approximately 3% taken by the ten largest. This entry belongs to a study of CD8+CD57+ T cells in acquired aplastic anemia. Trimming at V came to 4 bases and at J to 2 bases, leaving 8 bases not matched to a gene. This CDR3 has 15 amino acids. From germline, CDR1 is ENHRY and CDR2 SYGVKD.

V usage is TRBV10-3 and J usage is TRBJ2-7; 7 nucleotides align to TRBD1. The TCR originated in a human donor with aplastic anemia. Sample: sorted CD4+, CD8+, or CD8+CD57+ T cells (not recorded which) from PBMCs. The DNA of the CDR3 is TGTGCCATCAGTGCCGAACAGGGGCGCGCCTACGAGCAGTACTTC. Encoded protein: CAISAEQGRAYEQYF.